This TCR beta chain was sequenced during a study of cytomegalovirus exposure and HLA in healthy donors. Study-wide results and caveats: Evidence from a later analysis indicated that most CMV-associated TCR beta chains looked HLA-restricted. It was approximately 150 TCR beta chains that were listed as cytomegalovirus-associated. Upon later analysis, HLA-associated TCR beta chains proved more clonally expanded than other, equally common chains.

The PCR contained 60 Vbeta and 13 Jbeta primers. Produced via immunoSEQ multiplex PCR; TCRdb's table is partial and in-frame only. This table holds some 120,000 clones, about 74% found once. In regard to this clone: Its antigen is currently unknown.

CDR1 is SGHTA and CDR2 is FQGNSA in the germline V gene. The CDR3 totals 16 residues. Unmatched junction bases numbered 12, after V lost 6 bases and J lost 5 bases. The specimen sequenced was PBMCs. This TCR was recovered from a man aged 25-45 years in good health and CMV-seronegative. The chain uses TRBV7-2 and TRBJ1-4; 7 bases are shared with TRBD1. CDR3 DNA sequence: TGTGCCAGCAGTCCAAGACAGGGACGGTTCAATGAAAAACTGTTTTTT. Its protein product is CASSPRQGRFNEKLFF.